Below, 25 T cell receptor beta chains from the same sample are listed, as sequenced in a study of T cell changes during pregnancy in multiple sclerosis. The protocol was immunoSEQ multiplex PCR, while the TCRdb copy is restricted to in-frame clones and leaves out a portion. The sample contains under 130,000 clones, about 91% of which appear only once. Sequencing was performed on peripheral blood, taken after pregnancy. These receptors were taken from a female donor with multiple sclerosis, enrolled in a pregnancy study.

The CDR3 DNA sequence: TGTGCCAGCAGCTTAAGCCCGACTAGCTCGGAGACCCAGTACTTC. This translates into CASSLSPTSSETQYF. This chain joins TRBV7-3 and TRBJ2-5, with 7 bases identical to TRBD2. Trimming removed 1 base from V and 5 bases from J; junction bases left unmatched: 7. The CDR3 has 15 residues. Per germline, CDR1 SGHTA and CDR2 FQGTGA.

The rearrangement joins TRBV19 to TRBJ1-1; no clear D. V gave up 10 bases and J gave up 4 bases, with 16 bases separating them. The CDR3 consists of 13 residues. CDR1 LNHDA and CDR2 SQIVND come from the germline V gene (reference sequence). CDR3 in amino acids: CATPSGYGTEAFF. Here the CDR3 DNA reads TGTGCCACCCCTTCGGGGTACGGCACTGAAGCTTTCTTT. Based on the CDR3 plus reference TRBV19 and TRBJ1-1, the full variable domain is DGGITQSPKYLFRKEGQNVTLSCEQNLNHDAMYWYRQDPGQGLRLIYYSQIVNDFQKGDIAEGYSVSREKKESFPLTVTSAQKNPTAFYLCATPSGYGTEAFFGQGTRLTVV.

This sequence joins TRBV4-1 and TRBJ2-7; 12 positions match TRBD2. The V and J ends lost 1 base and 2 bases, in that order; junction bases with no gene match: 3. This CDR3 has 16 amino acids. CDR1 is MGHRA, CDR2 YSYEKL, per germline. CDR3 nucleotides: TGCGCCAGCAGCCAAGTGCTAGCGGGGGGGCCCTACGAGCAGTACTTC. Translating gives CASSQVLAGGPYEQYF.

The rearrangement joins TRBV7-2 to TRBJ2-5, with D possibly matching TRBD1 (6 bases). Germline lookup yields CDR1 SGHTA and CDR2 FQGNSA. The CDR3 spans 14 residues. V was clipped by 10 bases and J by 1 base, with 16 bases between them. CDR3 residues: CATSLDSSQETQYF. The CDR3 DNA reads TGTGCCACCTCCTTGGACAGCTCCCAAGAGACCCAGTACTTC.

CDR3 bases: TGTGCCAGTACCGTTACAGGGCCGGGAAACACCATATATTTT. Translated: CASTVTGPGNTIYF. The gene calls are TRBV19 and TRBJ1-3, with D possibly being TRBD1 (6 bases). This CDR3 contains 14 residues. V was cut by 7 bases and J by 4 bases, with 14 bases left in between. Germline assignment: CDR1 LNHDA and CDR2 SQIVND (reference sequence).

In this sample, this clone turned up a few times. The sample has other DNA sequences that encode this CDR3 too. V and J are TRBV2 and TRBJ1-1; tentatively, D is TRBD1 (5 bases). The CDR3 runs 13 residues. V was shortened by 6 bases and J by 1 base, with 9 bases between the two germline ends. Germline CDR1 reads SNHLY; CDR2 reads FYNNEI. The DNA of the CDR3 is TGTGCCAGCAGCGCCCAGGGGAACACTGAAGCTTTCTTT. Its protein is CASSAQGNTEAFF.

The count of this clone is one. The V and J genes are TRBV4-2 and TRBJ2-7; perhaps TRBD1 as D (5 bases). The CDR3 runs 14 residues. V lost 4 bases to trimming and J lost 2 bases, with 12 bases between them. Germline V gene lookup returns CDR1 LGHNA and CDR2 YNFKEQ. The chain's CDR3 is CASSRSDRPYEQYF. The CDR3 region has the DNA TGTGCCAGCAGCCGTTCTGACAGACCCTACGAGCAGTACTTC.

The chain couples TRBV23-1 to TRBJ1-6; D gene ambiguous. TRBV23-1 falls under the ORF class, with uncertain function. The CDR3 totals 18 residues. Trimming cost V 2 bases and J 4 bases, with 18 bases left between them. The CDR3 here is CASSQNPLREHYNSPLHF. CDR3 DNA: TGCGCCAGCAGTCAAAACCCGCTTCGGGAGCATTATAATTCACCCCTCCACTTT.

The chain uses TRBV27 and TRBJ2-1, with TRBD2 identical over 10 bases. The CDR3 sequence is 15 residues long. Per germline, CDR1 MNHEY and CDR2 SMNVEV (reference sequence). The junction had 8 bases not matched to a gene; V was cut back by 5 bases and J by 7 bases. The DNA of the CDR3 is TGTGCCAGCAGTCCGGGACTAGCGAGATTTAATGAGCAGTTCTTC. Encoded protein: CASSPGLARFNEQFF.

V usage is TRBV27 and J usage is TRBJ2-7; perhaps TRBD1 as D (5 bases). Deletions cut 5 bases from V and 1 base from J, with 9 bases between. Germline lookup yields CDR1 MNHEY and CDR2 SMNVEV (reference sequence). CDR3 length: 13 amino acids. This CDR3 reads CASSLTVSYEQYF. As DNA, the CDR3 is TGTGCCAGCAGTCTGACAGTTTCCTACGAGCAGTACTTC.

This clone was picked up one time. The genes are TRBV7-9 and TRBJ1-4, with unresolved D. The V gene lost 1 base and the J gene lost 2 bases, with 8 bases spanning the gap. The CDR3 extends over 15 amino acids. CDR1 and CDR2 from the germline V gene are SEHNR and FQNEAQ (reference sequence). DNA for the CDR3: TGTGCCAGCAGCTTAGGGTCAGTGACTAATGAAAAACTGTTTTTT. Protein product: CASSLGSVTNEKLFF.

This clone was observed a single time. The V call is TRBV2, the J call TRBJ1-1; weak D call: TRBD1 (6 bases). V was trimmed by 5 bases and J by 0 bases, leaving 7 bases between them. The CDR3 is 13 residues long. Germline values: CDR1 SNHLY, CDR2 FYNNEI. In DNA, the CDR3 is TGTGCCAGCAGTACAGGGTTGAACACTGAAGCTTTCTTT. Amino acid sequence: CASSTGLNTEAFF.

V is TRBV4-1 and J is TRBJ2-5; a possible D gene is TRBD1 (5 bases). The germline gives CDR1 MGHRA, CDR2 YSYEKL. V lost 2 bases to trimming and J lost 2 bases, with 9 bases between them. This CDR3 region has 14 residues. Here the CDR3 reads CASSQPREQETQYF. As DNA, the CDR3 is TGCGCCAGCAGCCAACCCAGGGAACAAGAGACCCAGTACTTC.

A word on this clone: Other DNA sequences in the same sample also yield this CDR3. The chain carries TRBV5-1 and TRBJ2-3, with TRBD2 as a possible D gene (5 bases). Germline lookup yields CDR1 SGHRS and CDR2 YFSETQ. V was pared by 0 bases and J by 0 bases, with 8 bases between. CDR3 length: 15 amino acids. CDR3 residues: CASSLEGSSTDTQYF. CDR3 bases: TGCGCCAGCAGCTTGGAAGGGAGTAGCACAGATACGCAGTATTTT.

This chain joins TRBV10-3 and TRBJ1-1, with 9 positions matching TRBD1. Trimming took 2 bases from V and 5 from J; bases not matched to a gene: 6. Germline CDR1 reads ENHRY; CDR2 reads SYGVKD. The CDR3 spans 15 residues. The CDR3 here is CAISEPGQGLTEAFF. For the CDR3, the DNA is TGTGCCATCAGTGAGCCCGGACAGGGGTTGACTGAAGCTTTCTTT.

V is TRBV7-7 and J is TRBJ2-1, with TRBD1 matching 8 bases. Trimming at V came to 3 bases and at J to 2 bases, leaving 3 bases not matched to a gene. The CDR3 runs 15 residues. Germline CDR1 and CDR2: SSHAT and FNYEAQ (reference sequence). DNA for the CDR3: TGTGCCAGCAGCTTCCGGACAGGGCCCTACAATGAGCAGTTCTTC. Its translation: CASSFRTGPYNEQFF.

The CDR3: CASSPSPLNTEAFF. In nucleotides, the CDR3 is TGCGCCAGCAGCCCTAGTCCCTTGAACACTGAAGCTTTCTTT. The V call is TRBV4-1, the J call TRBJ1-1; D is undetermined. The CDR3 is 14 amino acids. With 4 bases removed from V and 0 bases from J, the gap between germline ends came to 9 bases. Germline-derived CDR1 and CDR2 are MGHRA and YSYEKL.

The V call is TRBV7-6, the J call TRBJ2-1, with D unresolved. The germline V gene encodes CDR1 SGHVS and CDR2 FNYEAQ. The CDR3 extends over 13 amino acids. V lost 5 bases and J 5 bases, leaving 10 bases between the germline ends. The CDR3 is CASSLLPHNEQFF. In DNA, the CDR3 is TGTGCCAGCAGCCTGCTACCACACAATGAGCAGTTCTTC. Full variable domain (missing parts from reference TRBV7-6 and TRBJ2-1): GAGVSQSPRYKVTKRGQDVALRCDPISGHVSLYWYRQALGQGPEFLTYFNYEAQQDKSGLPNDRFSAERPEGSISTLTIQRTEQRDSAMYRCASSLLPHNEQFFGPGTRLTVL.

This chain connects TRBV4-1 to TRBJ2-7, with TRBD2 matching over 8 bases. Per germline, CDR1 MGHRA and CDR2 YSYEKL. This CDR3 comprises 16 residues. Losses at the gene ends were 1 base for V and 0 bases for J; bases not matched to a gene: 5. Here the CDR3 reads CASSQAGGQSSYEQYF. DNA of the CDR3: TGCGCCAGCAGCCAAGCGGGAGGGCAGAGCTCCTACGAGCAGTACTTC.

This rearrangement joins TRBV19 to TRBJ1-4; TRBD1 matches at 7 bases. Germline loops: CDR1 LNHDA, CDR2 SQIVND (reference sequence). V was clipped by 5 bases and J by 6 bases; unmatched bases: 15. The CDR3 extends over 17 amino acids. CDR3 amino acids: CASSPDRAGPMDEKLFF. As DNA, the CDR3 is TGTGCCAGTAGTCCCGACAGGGCCGGGCCCATGGATGAAAAACTGTTTTTT. The full variable domain, in which reference TRBV19 and TRBJ1-4 provide the parts outside the CDR3, is DGGITQSPKYLFRKEGQNVTLSCEQNLNHDAMYWYRQDPGQGLRLIYYSQIVNDFQKGDIAEGYSVSREKKESFPLTVTSAQKNPTAFYLCASSPDRAGPMDEKLFFGSGTQLSVL.

The chain uses TRBV5-1 and TRBJ1-1; no clear D. Germline CDR1 reads SGHRS; CDR2 reads YFSETQ. V was cut by 0 bases and J by 4 bases, with 7 bases left in between. CDR3 length: 13 residues. In DNA, the CDR3 is TGCGCCAGCAGCTTGGGCGGGGTCACTGAAGCTTTCTTT. Amino acids: CASSLGGVTEAFF.

This sequence joins TRBV2 and TRBJ1-5, with 8 bases identical to TRBD1. CDR1 is SNHLY, CDR2 FYNNEI, per germline. This CDR3 region has 15 residues. Trimming removed 9 bases from V and 2 bases from J; junction bases left unmatched: 9. The CDR3 sequence: CASRQGLSGNQPQHF. The CDR3 region has the DNA TGTGCCAGTAGACAGGGGTTATCTGGCAATCAGCCCCAGCATTTT.

This sequence joins TRBV5-1 and TRBJ2-1, with D tentatively TRBD1 (5 bases). Germline V gene data show CDR1 as SGHRS and CDR2 as YFSETQ. Deletions cut 1 base from V and 9 bases from J, with 14 bases between. CDR3 length equals 14 residues. CDR3 sequence (DNA): TGCGCCAGCAGCTTGTTGTCAGGGTCGGGTGAGCAGTTCTTC. Translation: CASSLLSGSGEQFF.

The V gene is TRBV25-1, the J gene TRBJ1-1; 8 bases line up with TRBD1. The trim removed 5 bases at V and 2 bases at J, leaving 4 bases unmatched. The CDR3 is made up of 14 amino acids. CDR1 is MGHDK and CDR2 is SYGVNS in the germline V gene. The CDR3 region is CASSWGQVNTEAFF. As DNA, the CDR3 is TGTGCCAGCAGTTGGGGACAGGTTAACACTGAAGCTTTCTTT.

V usage is TRBV10-3 and J usage is TRBJ2-4; D not resolved. The V end was cut by 3 bases, the J end by 7 bases, with 13 bases between. The CDR3 contains 14 residues. The V gene's germline CDR1 is ENHRY and CDR2 SYGVKD. The DNA for the CDR3 is TGTGCCATCAGTGATTCCCTAGTTGAGAACATTCAGTACTTC. This codes for CAISDSLVENIQYF.